This TCR beta chain is from a study of cytomegalovirus exposure and HLA in healthy donors (dated by TCRdb to about 2017). The study in broad terms: The 550 to 750 repertoires of the first cohort and the roughly 120 validation repertoires were produced on the same platform, according to a later analysis. The study was designed to test whether signatures of past pathogen exposure could be identified by cataloging public T cell receptors. Besides the first cohort of more than 650 subjects, a separate validation cohort made up of about 120 different subjects was used. High-throughput TCR immunosequencing, statistical association of individual TCRs with disease status, and machine learning were combined to predict cytomegalovirus infection status.

Points the paper makes about the study in general: The study gave a list of 150 to 200 TCR beta chains associated with cytomegalovirus. In vitro tests confirmed that a few of the cytomegalovirus-associated TCR beta chains recognize cytomegalovirus antigens. Most TCR sequences were observed very rarely across donors, whereas some public TCRs were present in many individuals. A later analysis lacked HLA typing for the validation cohort, so it scored co-occurrence in that cohort across all 110 or so repertoires. Subsequent analysis determined that TCRs grouped into clusters in the first cohort also showed a tendency toward co-occurrence across the approximately 110 validation repertoires, and 94% of cluster scores exceeded 0. The classifier was reported to diagnose cytomegalovirus status with high specificity and sensitivity in both the original and validation cohorts. The authors suggested that the approach could potentially be generalized to other disease states and immunological phenotypes.

Separate from the approximately 700-subject first cohort, the validation cohort of some 130 subjects was the group to which the donors belonged. Library creation used the immunoSEQ multiplex PCR assay. In the paper's pipeline: A statistical classification framework was built for diagnosing cytomegalovirus status from the catalog of TCR beta chain sequences. This immuneACCESS table, as held by TCRdb, lists in-frame sequences with V and J called but not all clones. Of the missing ones, under half trace to an unresolved V gene in checked studies; the others have no known cause. The V and J calls and clone size are taken from that table; D and trimming were inferred from the DNA. This sample holds under 75,000 clones; over 90% were observed only once. About 5.4% of the sample rests with the top ten. This clone appeared a single time. Its binding antigen is unknown. No base quality values were provided; no much bigger clone lies one nucleotide off.

From the cysteine up to the phenylalanine, the CDR3 has a length of 14 residues. Only CDR3 DNA is held: 42 bases, read in frame from base 1. For CDR1 and CDR2, the germline V gene lists SGHRS and YFSETQ. V sheds 4 bases and J sheds 5 bases, leaving 12 bases between their ends. Sequencing was performed on PBMCs. This receptor was taken from a man younger than 35 in good health and CMV-seropositive. The chain links TRBV5-1 with TRBJ1-4, with the D gene uncertain. The CDR3 sequence is CASSLGSMNEKLFF. In nucleotide form, the sequence is TGCGCCAGCAGCCTGGGTAGTATGAATGAAAAACTGTTTTTT. Reference TRBV5-1 and TRBJ1-4 genes cover what lies past the CDR3, so the full variable domain is KAGVTQTPRYLIKTRGQQVTLSCSPISGHRSVSWYQQTPGQGLQFLFEYFSETQRNKGNFPGRFSGRQFSNSRSEMNVSTLELGDSALYLCASSLGSMNEKLFFGSGTQLSVL.